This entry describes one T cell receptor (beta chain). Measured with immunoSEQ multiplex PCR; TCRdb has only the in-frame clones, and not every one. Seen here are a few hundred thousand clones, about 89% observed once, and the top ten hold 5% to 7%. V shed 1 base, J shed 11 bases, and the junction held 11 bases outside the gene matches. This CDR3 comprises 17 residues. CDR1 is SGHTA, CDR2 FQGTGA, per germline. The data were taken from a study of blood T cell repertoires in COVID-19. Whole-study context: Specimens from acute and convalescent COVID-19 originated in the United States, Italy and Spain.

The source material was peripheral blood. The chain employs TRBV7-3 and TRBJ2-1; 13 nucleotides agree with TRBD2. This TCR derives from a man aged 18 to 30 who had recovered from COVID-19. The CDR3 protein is CASSLNPPGLAGAKQFF. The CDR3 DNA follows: TGTGCCAGCAGCTTAAACCCCCCTGGACTAGCGGGGGCGAAGCAGTTCTTC.